This T cell receptor beta chain derives from a study of metastatic and nonmetastatic thyroid tumors. Worth noting for this clone: One end of the junction is discordant with germline, which a read error may explain.

Every patient was untreated before thyroid surgery. There are 14 residues in the CDR3. With MiXCR, TCRdb reprocessed the PCR reads. The sample has roughly 59,000 clones, 15% to 20% seen once. The J gene is TRBJ1-5, the V gene TRBV12-3 or TRBV12-4, with 8 positions matching TRBD1. This TCR came from a male donor with papillary thyroid cancer or a benign thyroid nodule (not recorded which). Some clones in this sample may be carry-over from other donors' samples. Sequencing input: blood. The CDR3 DNA follows: TGTGCCAGCAGTTGGACAGGGAGTAATCATCCCCAGCATTTT. Protein: CASSWTGSNHPQHF.